These 15 T cell receptor beta chains were sequenced from one sample in a study of blood T cell repertoires in COVID-19. Some clones are missing from TCRdb's copy, which holds only in-frame ones; the method was immunoSEQ multiplex PCR. The repertoire includes tens of thousands of clones, around 86% of them detected once, and 27% sits in the top ten. Sample: peripheral blood. Receptor source: a human donor in a cohort sampled during active COVID-19.

The chain couples TRBV6-5 to TRBJ2-7; possible D gene TRBD2, 6 bases. This CDR3 region has 12 residues. Germline V gene data show CDR1 as MNHEY and CDR2 as SVGAGI. The ends were cut back, 6 bases at V and 1 base at J, with 7 bases in the middle. The CDR3 DNA is TGTGCCAGCAGGGAGGGGTCCTACGAGCAGTACTTC. This encodes CASREGSYEQYF.

The chain carries TRBV28 and TRBJ2-2, with 9 bases that match TRBD2. From germline, CDR1 is MDHEN and CDR2 SYDVKM. The CDR3 consists of 16 residues. Trimming at V came to 3 bases and at J to 7 bases, leaving 9 bases not matched to a gene. Here the CDR3 DNA reads TGTGCCAGCAGTTTTATCGGCGGGGGGGCCGGCGGGGAGCTGTTTTTT. Translation: CASSFIGGGAGGELFF.

This clone occurred a few times. This chain uses TRBV20-1 with TRBJ1-5, with D unresolved. The CDR3 length is 13 residues. Germline V gene data show CDR1 as DFQATT and CDR2 as SNEGSKA (reference sequence). Trimming removed 3 bases from V and 6 bases from J, with 12 bases in between. The CDR3 spells CSASTGEGQPQHF. The CDR3 bases are TGCAGTGCTAGTACCGGGGAGGGTCAGCCCCAGCATTTT.

The V call is TRBV18, the J call TRBJ2-7, with 9 bases aligning to TRBD1. V trimming: 3 bases; J trimming: 6 bases; junction bases outside the gene matches: 9. Germline V gene sequence: CDR1 KGHSH, CDR2 LQKENI. The CDR3 length is 15 residues. The CDR3 here is CASSPPGQGGLEQYF. Here the CDR3 DNA reads TGTGCCAGCTCACCTCCGGGACAGGGAGGTCTCGAGCAGTACTTC.

The V and J genes are TRBV10-2 and TRBJ2-7; possible D gene TRBD2, 6 bases. The V gene lost 4 bases and the J gene lost 3 bases, with 13 bases spanning the gap. The length of the CDR3 is 14 residues. Germline V gene sequence: CDR1 WSHSY, CDR2 SAAADI. CDR3 loop: CASSATGRSYEQYF. DNA for the CDR3: TGCGCCAGCAGTGCCACCGGGAGAAGCTACGAGCAGTACTTC.

This chain links TRBV13 with TRBJ2-1; maybe TRBD2 (5 bases). Trimming shortened V by 4 bases and J by 1 base, and 11 bases separated the two germline ends. CDR1 PRHDT and CDR2 FYEKMQ come from the germline V gene (reference sequence). This CDR3 contains 15 residues. The CDR3 spells CASSSLTGSYNEQFF. DNA of the CDR3: TGTGCCAGCAGCTCTCTGACGGGGTCCTACAATGAGCAGTTCTTC.

The chain links TRBV5-1 to TRBJ2-3, with D uncertain. Germline CDR1 is SGHRS and CDR2 is YFSETQ. The CDR3 is 13 amino acids. Trimming shortened V by 0 bases and J by 1 base, and 3 bases separated the two germline ends. The CDR3 protein is CASSLAGTDTQYF. The CDR3 DNA is TGCGCCAGCAGCTTGGCCGGCACAGATACGCAGTATTTT.

The chain is built from TRBV3-1 (or the pseudogene TRBV3-2) and TRBJ2-5, with unresolved D. Germline V gene data show CDR1 as LGHDT and CDR2 as YNNKEL (reference sequence). This CDR3 region has 12 residues. Trimming left V 4 bases short and J 2 bases short, with 5 bases between. The CDR3 DNA is TGTGCCAGCAGCCCCCCACAAGAGACCCAGTACTTC. Encoded protein: CASSPPQETQYF.

V is TRBV2 and J is TRBJ2-1; weak D call: TRBD2 (5 bases). Trimming left V 8 bases short and J 7 bases short, with 27 bases between. The CDR3 length is 17 residues. Per germline, CDR1 SNHLY and CDR2 FYNNEI. The CDR3 DNA follows: TGTGCCAGCCAAACGGAAGACGACCGACTAACGTGGAATGAGCAGTTCTTC. Translation gives CASQTEDDRLTWNEQFF.

This chain uses TRBV6-5 with TRBJ2-2, with D tentatively TRBD2 (5 bases). Germline V CDR1 and CDR2: MNHEY, SVGAGI. V was cut by 0 bases and J by 7 bases, with 12 bases left in between. This CDR3 has 15 residues. The CDR3 region has the DNA TGTGCCAGCAGTTACTCTAATCTGGGAGTCGGGGAGCTGTTTTTT. It translates to CASSYSNLGVGELFF.

This chain connects TRBV19 to TRBJ2-1; 11 nucleotides line up with TRBD2. The CDR3 covers 19 residues. The germline V gene encodes CDR1 LNHDA and CDR2 SQIVND (reference sequence). V lost 5 bases and J lost 1; bases outside the gene matches: 13. The CDR3 here is CASSPFSGGALVSYNEQFF. Here the CDR3 DNA reads TGTGCCAGTAGTCCCTTTAGCGGGGGGGCGCTGGTTTCCTACAATGAGCAGTTCTTC. The full variable domain, rest sourced from reference TRBV19 and TRBJ2-1, is DGGITQSPKYLFRKEGQNVTLSCEQNLNHDAMYWYRQDPGQGLRLIYYSQIVNDFQKGDIAEGYSVSREKKESFPLTVTSAQKNPTAFYLCASSPFSGGALVSYNEQFFGPGTRLTVL.

The V call is TRBV19, the J call TRBJ2-1; 9 bases agree with TRBD1. This CDR3 region has 15 residues. V dropped 5 bases and J dropped 8; count of bases not matched to a gene: 10. CDR1 LNHDA and CDR2 SQIVND come from the germline V gene (reference sequence). The CDR3 region has the DNA TGTGCCAGTAGTCGTACCGGGACAGGGCTCTATGAGCAGTTCTTC. It specifies CASSRTGTGLYEQFF.

This clone was seen a single time. The chain is built from TRBV5-1 and TRBJ2-3, with TRBD1 matching over 9 bases. The CDR3 has 18 amino acids. V dropped 1 base and J dropped 0; count of bases not matched to a gene: 9. From germline, CDR1 is SGHRS and CDR2 YFSETQ. The DNA for the CDR3 is TGCGCCAGCAGCTTGTATCCACCGGGACAGGGAAGCACAGATACGCAGTATTTT. Translating it yields CASSLYPPGQGSTDTQYF.

The chain carries TRBV2 and TRBJ2-7, with no clear D. The germline V gene encodes CDR1 SNHLY and CDR2 FYNNEI. The V and J ends lost 4 bases and 6 bases respectively, with 4 bases between them. The CDR3 is 10 residues long. This chain's CDR3 is CASSGSEQYF. CDR3 sequence (DNA): TGTGCCAGCAGTGGGAGCGAGCAGTACTTC. Looking up the rest from reference TRBV2 and TRBJ2-7 gives the full variable domain: EPEVTQTPSHQVTQMGQEVILRCVPISNHLYFYWYRQILGQKVEFLVSFYNNEISEKSEIFDDQFSVERPDGSNFTLKIRSTKLEDSAMYFCASSGSEQYFGPGTRLTVT.

J is TRBJ1-4 and V is TRBV18; D may be TRBD1 (5 bases). The CDR3 covers 13 residues. CDR1 KGHSH and CDR2 LQKENI come from the germline V gene. The V and J ends lost 6 bases and 4 bases respectively, with 9 bases between them. The CDR3: CASSRVGNEKLFF. The CDR3 DNA follows: TGTGCCAGCTCCAGGGTTGGTAATGAAAAACTGTTTTTT.